The rows below give T cell receptor beta chains drawn from one sample of a study of T cells expressing NK-cell markers. For each CDR3 protein, TCRdb gives one entry from its re-call of the 5' RACE reads, without DNA. This sample's table has some 120,000 distinct CDR3 sequences. Input material: blood T cells: a sorted CD56 or NKG2C T cell subset, CD4+ or CD8+ T cells, or bulk PBMC T cells (not recorded which). These TCRs come from a woman between 18 and 75 years old in good health. Both conserved end residues are part of each CDR3. Fields, in order: V gene, J gene, CDR3 protein.

>TRBV6-2/TRBV6-3|TRBJ2-3
CASSYPPGGGTDTQYF
>TRBV6-2/TRBV6-3|TRBJ2-7
CASRRGYESHYEQYF
>TRBV6-2/TRBV6-3|TRBJ2-1
CASRVELAGAYNEQFF
>TRBV7-8|TRBJ1-1
CASSFLGLTGMNTEAFF
>TRBV7-9|TRBJ1-2
CASSPAGATNYGYTF
>TRBV19|TRBJ2-1
CASSPGTSGTEQFF
>TRBV11-2|TRBJ1-1
CASKRVMDTEAFF
>TRBV5-4|TRBJ2-3
CASSALGQGLPSADTQYF
>TRBV29-1|TRBJ2-7
CSVDCGLHPPYEQYF
>TRBV7-2|TRBJ2-7
CASSLDLSSEQYF
>TRBV4-3|TRBJ1-1
CASSQVFGDEGMNTEAFF
>TRBV6-5|TRBJ1-6
CASSYQQSDRGSNSPLHF
>TRBV14|TRBJ1-1
CASSRVGLEAFF
>TRBV4-3|TRBJ2-6
CASSLDVSGANVLTF
>TRBV4-3|TRBJ2-6
CASSQGGRGPSGANVLTF
>TRBV6-5|TRBJ2-5
CASSYYYTEKETQYF